The 3 T cell receptor beta chains below come from one sample, sequenced in a study of blood T cells in healthy people across ages. PCR was performed a second time for about 7 to 12 cycles using a sample-barcoded 5' primer and a J-beta primer mix. TCRdb reanalysed the 5' RACE reads using MiXCR and keeps one entry per CDR3 protein. The table has about 1.1 million distinct CDR3 sequences, around two fifths seen once. Sequenced material: blood. The receptor set was obtained from a man younger than 30 in good health.

The chain combines TRBV2 with TRBJ2-1; 7 bases map to TRBD2. V was pared by 7 bases and J by 4 bases, with 10 bases of the junction left unmatched. CDR3 size: 15 residues. CDR1 and CDR2 from the germline V gene are SNHLY and FYNNEI. CDR3 loop: CASIFGRAGYNEQFF. The CDR3 DNA reads TGTGCCAGCATTTTTGGGCGAGCGGGGTACAATGAGCAGTTCTTC. The full variable domain, its missing parts supplied by reference TRBV2 and TRBJ2-1, is EPEVTQTPSHQVTQMGQEVILRCVPISNHLYFYWYRQILGQKVEFLVSFYNNEISEKSEIFDDQFSVERPDGSNFTLKIRSTKLEDSAMYFCASIFGRAGYNEQFFGPGTRLTVL.

Details on this clonotype: A junction boundary mismatches the germline segment, possibly from a read error. The chain uses TRBV7-2 and TRBJ2-3; D is uncertain. The CDR3 loop spans 13 amino acids. Germline lookup yields CDR1 SGHTA and CDR2 FQGNSA. The CDR3 region is CANSLNDPDTQYF. In nucleotides, the CDR3 is TGTGCCAACAGCTTAAATGATCCAGATACGCAGTATTTT.

Comments on this clonotype: A much larger clone differs by one base, so this may be a read error. V is TRBV29-1 and J is TRBJ2-1, with 10 positions matching TRBD2. The CDR3 length is 15 residues. Germline CDR1 is SQVTM and CDR2 is ANQGSEA. CDR3 protein: CGVALERGGHNEQFF. The DNA of the CDR3 is TGCGGCGTTGCATTAGAGCGGGGGGGGCACAATGAGCAGTTCTTC.